The T cell receptor beta chain described here comes from a study of early T cells in non-severe SARS-CoV-2 infection. Study summary: With bulk RNA from unsorted whole blood as input, sequencing yielded unpaired chains.

Study-wide results and caveats: Comparison of clonotypes with VDJdb favored anti-spike CD8 responses while missing private and CD4 specificities.

With 0 bases clipped from V and 3 bases from J, the junction kept 4 bases outside the gene matches. This CDR3 contains 15 residues. Germline CDR1 KGHSH, CDR2 LQKENI. As for this clonotype: Antigen unknown.

Each single cDNA molecule received a unique molecular identifier. TCRdb used MiXCR to reprocess the 5' RACE reads, holding one entry per CDR3 protein. The sample carries about 31,000 distinct CDR3 sequences, under 7% recorded once. This clonotype was sampled from an adult who was a healthcare worker with PCR-confirmed SARS-CoV-2 infection or an uninfected control (not recorded which). J is TRBJ2-5 and V is TRBV18; the match to TRBD1 covers 7 bases. The material sequenced was whole blood. CDR3 nucleotides: TGTGCCAGCTCACCACCGCGAGGGGGCGAAGAGACCCAGTACTTC. Its protein is CASSPPRGGEETQYF.